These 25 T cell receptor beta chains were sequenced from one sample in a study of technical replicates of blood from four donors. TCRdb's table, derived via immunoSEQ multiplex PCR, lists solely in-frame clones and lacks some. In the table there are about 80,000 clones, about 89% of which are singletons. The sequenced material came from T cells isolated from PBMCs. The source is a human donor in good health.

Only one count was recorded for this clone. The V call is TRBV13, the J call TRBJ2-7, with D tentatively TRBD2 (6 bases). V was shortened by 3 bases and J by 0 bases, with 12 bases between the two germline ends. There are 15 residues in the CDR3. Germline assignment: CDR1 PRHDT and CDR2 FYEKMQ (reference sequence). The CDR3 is CASSLEGNNSYEQYF. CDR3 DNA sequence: TGTGCCAGCAGCTTGGAGGGGAACAACTCCTACGAGCAGTACTTC.

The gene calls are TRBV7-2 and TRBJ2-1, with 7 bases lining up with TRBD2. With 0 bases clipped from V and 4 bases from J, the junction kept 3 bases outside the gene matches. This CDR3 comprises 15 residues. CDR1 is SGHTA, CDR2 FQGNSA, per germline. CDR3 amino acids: CASSLASGFYNEQFF. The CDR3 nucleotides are TGTGCCAGCAGCTTAGCTAGCGGGTTTTACAATGAGCAGTTCTTC. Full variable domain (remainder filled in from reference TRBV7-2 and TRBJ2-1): GAGVSQSPSNKVTEKGKDVELRCDPISGHTALYWYRQSLGQGLEFLIYFQGNSAPDKSGLPSDRFSAERTGGSVSTLTIQRTQQEDSAVYLCASSLASGFYNEQFFGPGTRLTVL.

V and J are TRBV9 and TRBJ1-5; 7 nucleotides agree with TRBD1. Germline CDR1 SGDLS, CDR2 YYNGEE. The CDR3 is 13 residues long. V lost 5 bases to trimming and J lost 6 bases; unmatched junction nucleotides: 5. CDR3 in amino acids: CASSQGVAQPQHF. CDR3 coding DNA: TGTGCCAGCAGTCAGGGGGTGGCTCAGCCCCAGCATTTT.

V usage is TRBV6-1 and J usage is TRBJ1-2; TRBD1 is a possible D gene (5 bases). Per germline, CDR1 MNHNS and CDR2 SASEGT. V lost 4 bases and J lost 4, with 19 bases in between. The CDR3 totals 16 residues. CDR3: CASSVKVAQAIYGYTF. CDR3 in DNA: TGTGCCAGCAGTGTTAAAGTAGCACAGGCAATCTATGGCTACACCTTC.

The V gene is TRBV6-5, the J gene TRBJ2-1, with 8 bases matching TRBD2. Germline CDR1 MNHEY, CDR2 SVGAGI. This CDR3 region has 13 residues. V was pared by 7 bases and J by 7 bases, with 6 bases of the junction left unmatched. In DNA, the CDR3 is TGTGCCAGCAACGGGAGGGCTGCAAATGAGCAGTTCTTC. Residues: CASNGRAANEQFF.

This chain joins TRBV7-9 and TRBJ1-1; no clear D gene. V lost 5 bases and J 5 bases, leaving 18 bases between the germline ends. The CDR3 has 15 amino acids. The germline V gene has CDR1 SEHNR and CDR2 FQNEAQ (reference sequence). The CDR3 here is CASSPDVPGGTEAFF. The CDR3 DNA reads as TGTGCCAGCAGCCCTGATGTCCCAGGAGGGACTGAAGCTTTCTTT.

The CDR3 DNA reads TGTGCCAGCAGCCCTGGACTAGCGGGAACGCCCTACGAGCAGTACTTC. The encoded protein is CASSPGLAGTPYEQYF. The gene calls are TRBV7-8 and TRBJ2-7; TRBD2 matches 12 bases. Trimming at V came to 5 bases and at J to 2 bases, leaving 7 bases not matched to a gene. The CDR3 totals 16 residues. The V gene's germline CDR1 is SGHVS and CDR2 FQNEAQ.

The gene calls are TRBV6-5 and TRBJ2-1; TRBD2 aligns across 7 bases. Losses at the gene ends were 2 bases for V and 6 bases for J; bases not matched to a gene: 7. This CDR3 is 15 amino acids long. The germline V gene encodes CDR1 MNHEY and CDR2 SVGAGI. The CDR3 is CASSYGGSLANEQFF. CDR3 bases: TGTGCCAGCAGTTACGGCGGGAGTTTAGCCAATGAGCAGTTCTTC.

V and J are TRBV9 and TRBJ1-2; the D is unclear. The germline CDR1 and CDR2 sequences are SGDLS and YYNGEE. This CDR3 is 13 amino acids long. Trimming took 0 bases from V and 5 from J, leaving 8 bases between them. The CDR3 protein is CASSVAAGYGYTF. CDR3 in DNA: TGTGCCAGCAGCGTAGCGGCAGGTTATGGCTACACCTTC.

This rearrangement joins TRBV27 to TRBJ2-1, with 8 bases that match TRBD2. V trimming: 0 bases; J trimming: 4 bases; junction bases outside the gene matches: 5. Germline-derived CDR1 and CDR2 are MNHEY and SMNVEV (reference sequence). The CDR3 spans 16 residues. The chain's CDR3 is CASSLSSGLGYNEQFF. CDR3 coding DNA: TGTGCCAGCAGTTTATCGTCGGGACTAGGGTACAATGAGCAGTTCTTC.

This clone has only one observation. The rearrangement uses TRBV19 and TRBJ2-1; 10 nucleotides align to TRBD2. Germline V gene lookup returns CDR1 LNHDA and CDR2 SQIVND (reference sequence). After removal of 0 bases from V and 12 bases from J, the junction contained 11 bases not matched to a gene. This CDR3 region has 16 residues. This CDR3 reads CASSIELAGQAFVQFF. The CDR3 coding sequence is TGTGCCAGTAGTATAGAACTAGCGGGGCAGGCTTTTGTGCAGTTCTTC.

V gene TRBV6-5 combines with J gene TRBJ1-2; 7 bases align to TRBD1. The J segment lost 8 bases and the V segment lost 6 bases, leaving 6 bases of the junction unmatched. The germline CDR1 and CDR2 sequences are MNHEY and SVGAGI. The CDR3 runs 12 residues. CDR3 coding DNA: TGTGCCAGCAGGTCACAGGGGAGCGGCTACACCTTC. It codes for CASRSQGSGYTF.

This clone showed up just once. This CDR3 reads CASSQRETGETQYF. The CDR3 bases are TGTGCCAGCAGTCAGCGGGAGACAGGAGAGACCCAGTACTTC. J is TRBJ2-5 and V is TRBV27; TRBD2 aligns across 8 bases. Germline trimming cut 5 bases from V and 4 bases from J; bases unmatched to any gene: 6. CDR1 is MNHEY, CDR2 SMNVEV, per germline (reference sequence). This CDR3 has 14 amino acids.

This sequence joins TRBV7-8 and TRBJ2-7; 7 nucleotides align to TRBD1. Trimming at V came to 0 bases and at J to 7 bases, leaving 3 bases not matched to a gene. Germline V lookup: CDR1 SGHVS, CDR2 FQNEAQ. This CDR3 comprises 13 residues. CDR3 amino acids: CASSLAQGREQYF. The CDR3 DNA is TGTGCCAGCAGCTTAGCACAGGGGAGAGAGCAGTACTTC.

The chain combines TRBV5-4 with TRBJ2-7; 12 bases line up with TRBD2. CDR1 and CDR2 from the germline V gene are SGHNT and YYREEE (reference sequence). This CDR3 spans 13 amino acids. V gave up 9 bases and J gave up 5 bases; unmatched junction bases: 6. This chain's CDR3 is CATGLAGTDEQYF. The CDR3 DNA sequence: TGTGCCACCGGACTAGCGGGAACGGACGAGCAGTACTTC.

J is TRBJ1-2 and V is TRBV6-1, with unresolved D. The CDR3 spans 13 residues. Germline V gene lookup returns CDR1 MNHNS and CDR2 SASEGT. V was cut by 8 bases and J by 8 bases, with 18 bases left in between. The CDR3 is CASAPDWGGGYTF. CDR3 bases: TGTGCCAGCGCCCCGGACTGGGGAGGGGGCTACACCTTC.

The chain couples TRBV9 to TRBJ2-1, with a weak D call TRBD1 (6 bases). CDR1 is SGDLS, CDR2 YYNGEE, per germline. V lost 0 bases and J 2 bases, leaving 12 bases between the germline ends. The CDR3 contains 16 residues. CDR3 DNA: TGTGCCAGCAGCGTAGCCCCACAGGGCACCTACAATGAGCAGTTCTTC. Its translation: CASSVAPQGTYNEQFF.

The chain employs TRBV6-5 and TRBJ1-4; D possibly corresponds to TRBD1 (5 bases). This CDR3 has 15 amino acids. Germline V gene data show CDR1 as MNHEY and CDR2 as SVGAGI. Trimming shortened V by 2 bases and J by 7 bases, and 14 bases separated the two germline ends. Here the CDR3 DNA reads TGTGCCAGCAGTTACGGAGGGCAGGGTGGTGAAAAACTGTTTTTT. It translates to CASSYGGQGGEKLFF.

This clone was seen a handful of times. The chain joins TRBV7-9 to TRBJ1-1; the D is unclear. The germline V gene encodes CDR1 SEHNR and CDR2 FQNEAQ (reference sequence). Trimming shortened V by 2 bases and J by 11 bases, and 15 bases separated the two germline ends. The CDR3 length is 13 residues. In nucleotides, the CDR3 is TGTGCCAGCAGCTTAAGTTTACAGATTGATGCTTTCTTT. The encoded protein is CASSLSLQIDAFF.

The CDR3 DNA reads as TGTGCCAGCAGTGAAAGGACCGGGGGAGTAGAAGGCTACACCTTC. It specifies CASSERTGGVEGYTF. The rearrangement links TRBV2 to TRBJ1-2; weak D call: TRBD1 (5 bases). Germline values: CDR1 SNHLY, CDR2 FYNNEI. This CDR3 comprises 15 residues. V lost 2 bases, J lost 8 bases, and 18 bases lay in between.

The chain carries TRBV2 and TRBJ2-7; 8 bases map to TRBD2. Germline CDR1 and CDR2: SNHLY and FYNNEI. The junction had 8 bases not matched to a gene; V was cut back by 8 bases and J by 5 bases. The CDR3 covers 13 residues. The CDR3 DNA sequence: TGTGCCAGCGCCGGGAGGGCCGCGGACGAGCAGTACTTC. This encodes CASAGRAADEQYF.

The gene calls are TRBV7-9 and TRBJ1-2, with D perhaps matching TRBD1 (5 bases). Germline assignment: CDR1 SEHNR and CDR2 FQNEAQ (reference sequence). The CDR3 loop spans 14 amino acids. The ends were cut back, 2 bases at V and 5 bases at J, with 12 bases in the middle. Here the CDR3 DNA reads TGTGCCAGCAGCTTAAGGGACTCGTGGTATGGCTACACCTTC. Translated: CASSLRDSWYGYTF. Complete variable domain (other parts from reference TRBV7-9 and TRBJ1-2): DTGVSQNPRHKITKRGQNVTFRCDPISEHNRLYWYRQTLGQGPEFLTYFQNEAQLEKSRLLSDRFSAERPKGSFSTLEIQRTEQGDSAMYLCASSLRDSWYGYTFGSGTRLTVV.

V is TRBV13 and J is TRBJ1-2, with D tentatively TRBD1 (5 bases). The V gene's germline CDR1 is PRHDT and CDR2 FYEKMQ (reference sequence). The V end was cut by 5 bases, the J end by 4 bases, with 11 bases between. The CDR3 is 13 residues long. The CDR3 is CASSGSGSYGYTF. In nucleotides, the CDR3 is TGTGCCAGCAGCGGGTCAGGGTCCTATGGCTACACCTTC.

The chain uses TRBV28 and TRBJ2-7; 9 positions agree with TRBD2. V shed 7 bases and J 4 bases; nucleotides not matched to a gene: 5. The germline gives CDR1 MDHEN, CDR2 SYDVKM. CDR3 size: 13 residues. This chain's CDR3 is CASNLAGPYEQYF. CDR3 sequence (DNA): TGTGCCAGCAATCTAGCGGGACCTTACGAGCAGTACTTC.

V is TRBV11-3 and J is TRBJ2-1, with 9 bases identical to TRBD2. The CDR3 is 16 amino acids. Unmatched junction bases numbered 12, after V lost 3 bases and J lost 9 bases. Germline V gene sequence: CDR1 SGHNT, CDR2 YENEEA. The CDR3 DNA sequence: TGTGCCAGCAGCTTTAGCGGGAGAGAACTACTGGGTGAGCAGTTCTTC. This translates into CASSFSGRELLGEQFF.